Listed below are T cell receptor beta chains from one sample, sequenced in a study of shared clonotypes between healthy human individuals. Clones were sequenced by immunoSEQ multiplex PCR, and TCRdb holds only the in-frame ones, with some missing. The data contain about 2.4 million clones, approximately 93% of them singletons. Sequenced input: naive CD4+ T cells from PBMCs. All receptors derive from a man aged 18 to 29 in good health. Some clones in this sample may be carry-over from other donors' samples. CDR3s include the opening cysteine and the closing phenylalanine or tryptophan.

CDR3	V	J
CASSSAVTNEKLFF	TRBV6-5	TRBJ1-4
CASSYSGYGYTF	TRBV19	TRBJ1-2
CASSEVLGLTPGELFF	TRBV18	TRBJ2-2
CASSMTGRGGNIQYF	TRBV19	TRBJ2-4
CASSKGGRRAGELFF	TRBV21-1	TRBJ2-2
CATRQNQETQYF	TRBV5-4	TRBJ2-5
CASSYPGTGFRELFF	TRBV6-5	TRBJ2-2
CASGIGRDIYNEQFF	TRBV12-5	TRBJ2-1
CATSPVWQANTGELFF	TRBV6-4	TRBJ2-2
CASSLASGSTYEQYF	TRBV5-1	TRBJ2-7
CASYLGPASYEQYF	TRBV5-1	TRBJ2-7
CASSLQASGMTGEQFF	TRBV7-3	TRBJ2-1
CASSSPRVGSGELFF	TRBV11-2	TRBJ2-2
CASSPSQGDTIYF	TRBV18	TRBJ1-3
CASSPGLVLNEQFF	TRBV5-1	TRBJ2-1
CASRMTVSYEQYF	TRBV11-2	TRBJ2-7
CASSPRGVPNEQFF	TRBV27	TRBJ2-1
CASSQDVVAGVGVTDTQYF	TRBV4-2	TRBJ2-3
CSVGILQETQYF	TRBV29-1	TRBJ2-5
CAISGVGSTEAFF	TRBV10-3	TRBJ1-1
CASSPGGGADTQYF	TRBV5-1	TRBJ2-3
CASSLALLSETQYF	TRBV5-6	TRBJ2-5
CASSYLLEQFF	TRBV6-5	TRBJ2-1
CASSVAADSYNEQFF	TRBV9	TRBJ2-1
CASSLKGGLYNEQFF	TRBV7-2	TRBJ2-1
CASSRVGRELTDTQYF	TRBV9	TRBJ2-3
CAISEQGANYGYTF	TRBV10-3	TRBJ1-2
CASSEPTGEQYF	TRBV5-1	TRBJ2-7
CASSAPGLAGREQYF	TRBV5-4	TRBJ2-7
CAWSVTRAYEKLFF	TRBV30	TRBJ1-4
CASSQGGAGEQYNEQFF	TRBV4-2	TRBJ2-1
CASSFRTVSYEQYF	TRBV7-8	TRBJ2-7
CSLRLVEQFF	TRBV20-1	TRBJ2-1
CAWSHVGGNIQYF	TRBV30	TRBJ2-4
CASSPTGGGNNSPLHF	TRBV5-4	TRBJ1-6
CASSWGQGGTEAFF	TRBV5-1	TRBJ1-1
CSVDRDRAAQETQYF	TRBV29-1	TRBJ2-5
CASSPRQGASEQYF	TRBV5-1	TRBJ2-7
CASSVSVGGRASTGELFF	TRBV9	TRBJ2-2